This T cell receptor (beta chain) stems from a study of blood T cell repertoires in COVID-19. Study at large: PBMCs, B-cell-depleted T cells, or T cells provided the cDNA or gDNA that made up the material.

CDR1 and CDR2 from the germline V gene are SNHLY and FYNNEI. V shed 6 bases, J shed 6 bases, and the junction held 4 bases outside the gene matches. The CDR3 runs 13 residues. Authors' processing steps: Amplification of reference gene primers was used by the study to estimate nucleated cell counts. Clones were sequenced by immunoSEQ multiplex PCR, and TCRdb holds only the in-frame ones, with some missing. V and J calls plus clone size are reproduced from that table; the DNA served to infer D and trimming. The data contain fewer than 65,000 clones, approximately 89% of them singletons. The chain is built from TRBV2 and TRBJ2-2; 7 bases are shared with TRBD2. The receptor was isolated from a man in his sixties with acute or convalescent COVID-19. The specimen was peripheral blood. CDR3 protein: CASSGGSAGELFF. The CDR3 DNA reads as TGTGCCAGCAGCGGGGGGTCGGCCGGGGAGCTGTTTTTT.